This T cell receptor (beta chain) is drawn from a study of cytomegalovirus exposure and HLA in healthy donors. About the research overall: HLA-typed donors contributed about 85 million unique TCRs, which were held in an early data release. General study points: With further analysis later on, most CMV-associated TCR beta chains appeared HLA-restricted.

As to this clone: Its matching antigen is unknown.

Amplification used 60 Vbeta primers and 13 Jbeta primers. Generated by immunoSEQ multiplex PCR, the TCRdb table keeps only in-frame clones and is missing some. This table has 100,000 or so clones, 83% appearing once. Trimming pared 10 bases from V and 4 bases from J, leaving 16 bases between. Germline-derived CDR1 and CDR2 are MNHEY and SMNVEV (reference sequence). This CDR3 is 13 amino acids long. The sequencing sample was made of PBMCs. The genes are TRBV27 and TRBJ1-1; D is perhaps TRBD1 (6 bases). The sequence derives from a young man in good health and CMV-seronegative. The CDR3 DNA is TGTGCCACCCATTCCGACAGGACCACTGAAGCTTTCTTT. Its translation is CATHSDRTTEAFF.